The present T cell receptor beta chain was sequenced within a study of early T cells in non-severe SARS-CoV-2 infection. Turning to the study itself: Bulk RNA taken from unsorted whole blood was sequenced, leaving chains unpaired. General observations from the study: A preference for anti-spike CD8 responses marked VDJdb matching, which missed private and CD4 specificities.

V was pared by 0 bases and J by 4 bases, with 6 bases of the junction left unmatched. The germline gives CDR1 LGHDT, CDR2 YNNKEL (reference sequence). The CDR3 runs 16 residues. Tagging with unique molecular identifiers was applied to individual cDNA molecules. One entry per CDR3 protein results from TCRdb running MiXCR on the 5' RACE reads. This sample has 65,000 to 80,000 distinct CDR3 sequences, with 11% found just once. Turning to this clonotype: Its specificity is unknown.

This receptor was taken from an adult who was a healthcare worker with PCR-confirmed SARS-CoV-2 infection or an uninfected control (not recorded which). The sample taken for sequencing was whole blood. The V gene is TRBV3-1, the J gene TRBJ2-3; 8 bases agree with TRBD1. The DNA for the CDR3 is TGTGCCAGCAGCCAAGATAGTGCACAGGGGGCAGATACGCAGTATTTT. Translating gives CASSQDSAQGADTQYF.